This T cell receptor beta chain was sequenced in a study of blood T cell repertoires in COVID-19. Patients in Seattle were enrolled during active infection, then followed longitudinally. Study processing details: Using reference gene primer amplification, nucleated cell counts were estimated. Generated by immunoSEQ multiplex PCR, the TCRdb table keeps only in-frame clones and is missing some. The V and J calls and clone size were taken over from that table, and D and trimming were inferred from the DNA. The table shows roughly 200,000 clones, with less than 95% occurring only once. CDR3 length: 18 amino acids. Germline CDR1 is MNHEY and CDR2 is SVGEGT. V lost 4 bases and J lost 1; bases outside the gene matches: 13.

The clonotype originates from a man aged 25 to 45 with COVID-19, enrolled during active disease. The rearrangement links TRBV6-2 or TRBV6-3 to TRBJ1-1, with 9 bases lining up with TRBD1. Sequences were obtained from peripheral blood. The CDR3 reads CASSFEPGQGLTNTEAFF. CDR3 bases: TGTGCCAGCAGTTTCGAGCCGGGACAGGGCTTGACGAACACTGAAGCTTTCTTT.